These 26 T cell receptor beta chains were sequenced from one sample in a study of shared clonotypes between healthy human individuals. Method: immunoSEQ multiplex PCR; TCRdb's copy keeps in-frame clones and lacks some. The sample holds about 2.3 million clones, about 92% seen once. Sequences were obtained from naive CD4+ T cells from PBMCs. Sample subset: CD45RA+ positively selected. These receptors came from a young man in good health. Some clones in this sample may be carry-over from other donors' samples.

The chain is built from TRBV18 and TRBJ1-3; 10 bases fit TRBD1. Germline V CDR1 and CDR2: KGHSH, LQKENI. V shed 3 bases, J shed 4 bases, and the junction held 3 bases outside the gene matches. The CDR3 contains 15 residues. The CDR3 reads CASSPGQGYGNTIYF. DNA for the CDR3: TGTGCCAGCTCACCGGGACAGGGGTACGGAAACACCATATATTTT.

The rearrangement joins TRBV7-3 to TRBJ2-3; D gene unclear. This CDR3 comprises 20 residues. Germline V gene data show CDR1 as SGHTA and CDR2 as FQGTGA. Trimming stripped 7 bases from V and 7 bases from J, with 36 bases between. CDR3 bases: TGTGCCAGCACCTCTCCGCGGCCCCGCTGCTCACCCCCTGCATCGTATACGCAGTATTTT. Translation gives CASTSPRPRCSPPASYTQYF.

The chain links TRBV27 to TRBJ2-5, with D tentatively TRBD2 (6 bases). Germline CDR1 reads MNHEY; CDR2 reads SMNVEV (reference sequence). The germline V and J ends were trimmed by 5 bases and 5 bases, with 15 bases remaining between them. The CDR3 extends over 14 amino acids. CDR3 sequence reads: CASSRKLAGETQYF. The DNA of the CDR3 is TGTGCCAGCAGTAGGAAACTAGCCGGGGAGACCCAGTACTTC.

The V call is TRBV5-4, the J call TRBJ2-5; the D gene is possibly TRBD2 (5 bases). V lost 3 bases and J lost 3, with 12 bases in between. The CDR3 sequence is 14 residues long. Germline V lookup: CDR1 SGHNT, CDR2 YYREEE (reference sequence). CDR3 amino acids: CASSSGKRKETQYF. The CDR3 region has the DNA TGTGCCAGCAGCTCCGGGAAGCGCAAAGAGACCCAGTACTTC.

The count of this clone is one. V usage is TRBV2 and J usage is TRBJ2-7, with 10 bases fitting TRBD1. This CDR3 spans 17 amino acids. Germline-derived CDR1 and CDR2 are SNHLY and FYNNEI. V dropped 3 bases and J dropped 7; count of bases not matched to a gene: 15. CDR3 coding DNA: TGTGCCAGCAGTGATTGGGCTCGGGGGACAGGGGAGGGTGAGCAGTACTTC. This translates into CASSDWARGTGEGEQYF.

The chain joins TRBV7-9 to TRBJ2-3, with 9 bases fitting TRBD2. Per the germline V gene, CDR1 is SEHNR and CDR2 is FQNEAQ (reference sequence). With V trimmed by 6 bases and J by 0 bases, 7 bases remained unmatched. The CDR3 covers 16 residues. The CDR3 region has the DNA TGTGCCAGCAGTCCGAGCGGGAGGATGAGCACAGATACGCAGTATTTT. Translated: CASSPSGRMSTDTQYF.

V and J are TRBV19 and TRBJ2-7; TRBD1 might be the D (6 bases). V dropped 2 bases and J dropped 3 bases, with 11 bases sitting between them. The length of the CDR3 is 14 residues. Germline V gene sequence: CDR1 LNHDA, CDR2 SQIVND (reference sequence). Here the CDR3 DNA reads TGTGCCAGTAGTATATCAGGGACACACTACGAGCAGTACTTC. Translated, it gives CASSISGTHYEQYF.

This clone came up a few times. The chain joins TRBV30 to TRBJ1-5, with D tentatively TRBD1 (5 bases). The CDR3 runs to 14 residues. V lost 2 bases and J 5 bases, leaving 13 bases between the germline ends. Looked up from germline, CDR1 is GTSNPN and CDR2 is SVGIG (reference sequence). The CDR3 reads CAWSMGQGYQPQHF. In DNA, the CDR3 is TGTGCCTGGAGTATGGGCCAGGGTTATCAGCCCCAGCATTTT.

The chain employs TRBV11-2 and TRBJ2-7; no reliable D call. This CDR3 has 16 residues. Trimming stripped 5 bases from V and 0 bases from J, with 17 bases between. Per the germline V gene, CDR1 is SGHAT and CDR2 is FQNNGV. CDR3 coding DNA: TGTGCCAGCAGCCGTTTAGGCCTCCCCGACTCCTACGAGCAGTACTTC. Translation gives CASSRLGLPDSYEQYF.

This clone came up once. The chain uses TRBV6-6 and TRBJ2-5; a weak D match, TRBD1 (6 bases). Germline V gene sequence: CDR1 MNHNY, CDR2 SVGAGI (reference sequence). The CDR3 extends over 15 amino acids. Trimming removed 2 bases from V and 5 bases from J, with 15 bases in between. The CDR3 nucleotides read TGTGCCAGCAGTTACCCAAATACAGGGCTGGAGACCCAGTACTTC. This codes for CASSYPNTGLETQYF.

This chain joins TRBV7-2 and TRBJ2-5, with 11 bases aligning to TRBD2. CDR3 length equals 16 residues. Trimming at V came to 4 bases and at J to 5 bases, leaving 9 bases not matched to a gene. CDR1 and CDR2 from the germline V gene are SGHTA and FQGNSA. CDR3 sequence reads: CASSSQLAGGRETQYF. CDR3 nucleotide sequence: TGTGCCAGCAGCTCGCAATTAGCGGGAGGGCGTGAGACCCAGTACTTC.

V usage is TRBV5-1 and J usage is TRBJ2-1; 7 nucleotides agree with TRBD2. V dropped 5 bases and J dropped 7; count of bases not matched to a gene: 9. The CDR3 runs to 14 residues. CDR1 SGHRS and CDR2 YFSETQ come from the germline V gene. The CDR3 DNA sequence: TGCGCCAGCAGTGAGACTAGCCGGAAGAATGAGCAGTTCTTC. It encodes CASSETSRKNEQFF.

This sequence joins TRBV14 and TRBJ2-7; D unresolved. The CDR3 contains 13 residues. CDR1 and CDR2 from the germline V gene are SGHDN and FVKESK. Trimming stripped 4 bases from V and 4 bases from J, with 11 bases between. In DNA form, the CDR3 reads TGTGCCAGCAGCCGCCGGAACCAATACGAGCAGTACTTC. It encodes CASSRRNQYEQYF.

As concerns this clone: The sample carries other DNA sequences with the same CDR3. The chain recombines TRBV7-2 with TRBJ2-6; D unresolved. This CDR3 has 15 residues. Trimming shortened V by 1 base and J by 0 bases, and 4 bases separated the two germline ends. The germline V gene encodes CDR1 SGHTA and CDR2 FQGNSA. The CDR3 DNA sequence: TGTGCCAGCAGCTTAGGGAACTCTGGGGCCAACGTCCTGACTTTC. Its translation is CASSLGNSGANVLTF.

This chain uses TRBV4-3 with TRBJ1-2; TRBD1 agrees at 8 bases. V lost 1 base and J lost 4; bases outside the gene matches: 8. The CDR3 extends over 16 amino acids. The germline gives CDR1 LGHNA, CDR2 YSLEER. CDR3 coding DNA: TGCGCCAGCAGCCAAGGTTCCTGGACAGGGAGCTATGGCTACACCTTC. Translating gives CASSQGSWTGSYGYTF.

V and J are TRBV29-1 and TRBJ2-7; TRBD1 matches 7 bases. In germline, CDR1 is SQVTM, CDR2 ANQGSEA. The length of the CDR3 is 13 residues. The trim removed 4 bases at V and 8 bases at J, leaving 11 bases unmatched. In DNA form, the CDR3 reads TGCAGCGTTGCAGCGCGACAGGGATTCAAGCAGTACTTC. Its protein is CSVAARQGFKQYF.

The chain carries TRBV6-5 and TRBJ2-1; D unclear. The V gene lost 0 bases and the J gene lost 8 bases, with 11 bases spanning the gap. This CDR3 region has 14 residues. Per germline, CDR1 MNHEY and CDR2 SVGAGI. The CDR3 bases are TGTGCCAGCAGTTACTCGCGCTTTCAAGATGAGCAGTTCTTC. Amino acid sequence: CASSYSRFQDEQFF.

The rearrangement links TRBV7-6 to TRBJ2-5; D possibly corresponds to TRBD2 (6 bases). V was shortened by 5 bases and J by 2 bases, with 12 bases between the two germline ends. Germline lookup yields CDR1 SGHVS and CDR2 FNYEAQ. This CDR3 has 14 residues. The CDR3 DNA is TGTGCCAGCAGCCCCCGGACTAATCAAGAGACCCAGTACTTC. Amino acids: CASSPRTNQETQYF.

The rearrangement links TRBV2 to TRBJ1-3, with D possibly TRBD1 on 5 matching bases. Trimming took off 0 bases at V and 4 bases at J, with 7 bases between the two ends. CDR3 length equals 14 residues. Germline lookup yields CDR1 SNHLY and CDR2 FYNNEI. CDR3 DNA: TGTGCCAGCAGTGAAGCAGGGACCGGAAACACCATATATTTT. Its protein product is CASSEAGTGNTIYF.

This rearrangement joins TRBV18 to TRBJ2-7; D is ambiguous. From germline, CDR1 is KGHSH and CDR2 LQKENI. The V end was cut by 3 bases, the J end by 2 bases, with 17 bases between. This CDR3 is 16 amino acids long. The CDR3 here is CASSPRMDGTPYEQYF. The CDR3 DNA reads TGTGCCAGCTCACCCCGGATGGACGGTACTCCCTACGAGCAGTACTTC. The complete variable domain, with remaining parts taken from reference TRBV18 and TRBJ2-7, reads NAGVMQNPRHLVRRRGQEARLRCSPMKGHSHVYWYRQLPEEGLKFMVYLQKENIIDESGMPKERFSAEFPKEGPSILRIQQVVRGDSAAYFCASSPRMDGTPYEQYFGPGTRLTVT.

On this clone: A read error may account for a junction end that differs from germline. Within the sample, other DNA sequences also encode this same CDR3. This chain joins TRBV27 and TRBJ2-7, with D unresolved. Germline V gives CDR1 MNHEY, CDR2 SMNVEV (reference sequence). This CDR3 has 11 residues. The CDR3 sequence: CASSSPYEQYF. The CDR3 DNA follows: TGTGCCAGCAGTTCCCCCTACGAGCAATACTTC.

The rearrangement links TRBV6-1 to TRBJ2-5; no clear D. Germline V CDR1 and CDR2: MNHNS, SASEGT. The length of the CDR3 is 15 residues. V gave up 2 bases and J gave up 1 base, with 11 bases separating them. The CDR3 spells CASSELGQPQETQYF. DNA for the CDR3: TGTGCCAGCAGTGAATTAGGGCAGCCCCAAGAGACCCAGTACTTC.

The V gene is TRBV7-2, the J gene TRBJ2-7; 10 positions agree with TRBD2. J gave up 0 bases and V 5 bases, and 4 bases lay outside the gene matches. Germline-derived CDR1 and CDR2 are SGHTA and FQGNSA. CDR3 size: 15 residues. CDR3 region: CASSALAGVSYEQYF. Written as DNA, the CDR3 is TGTGCCAGCAGCGCTCTAGCGGGAGTCTCCTACGAGCAGTACTTC. The full variable domain, rest sourced from reference TRBV7-2 and TRBJ2-7, is GAGVSQSPSNKVTEKGKDVELRCDPISGHTALYWYRQSLGQGLEFLIYFQGNSAPDKSGLPSDRFSAERTGGSVSTLTIQRTQQEDSAVYLCASSALAGVSYEQYFGPGTRLTVT.

The V and J genes are TRBV4-1 and TRBJ2-2, with 7 bases that match TRBD1. This CDR3 is built from 16 residues. Germline V gene sequence: CDR1 MGHRA, CDR2 YSYEKL. J was trimmed by 4 bases and V by 3 bases; bases with no gene match: 8. The CDR3 here is CASSHSTGVGTGELFF. The CDR3, as DNA: TGCGCCAGCAGCCATAGTACAGGGGTTGGCACCGGGGAGCTGTTTTTT.

The table lists this clone with a few counts. This chain joins TRBV7-8 and TRBJ2-7; 8 nucleotides match TRBD1. Germline V gene sequence: CDR1 SGHVS, CDR2 FQNEAQ. V gave up 5 bases and J gave up 5 bases; unmatched junction bases: 8. This CDR3 contains 14 residues. The CDR3 is CASSPRTGRNEQYF. Written as DNA, the CDR3 is TGTGCCAGCAGCCCGAGGACAGGGCGGAACGAGCAGTACTTC.

This chain uses TRBV11-2 with TRBJ2-7; TRBD1 aligns across 7 bases. The CDR3 covers 15 residues. Germline V lookup: CDR1 SGHAT, CDR2 FQNNGV. Trimming removed 4 bases from V and 2 bases from J; junction bases left unmatched: 8. This CDR3 is CASSSQQGSAYEQYF. CDR3 DNA: TGTGCCAGCAGCTCACAACAGGGGTCTGCCTACGAGCAGTACTTC.